This TCR beta chain came from a study of blood T cell repertoires in COVID-19. Across the study: From T cells, B-cell-depleted T cells, or PBMCs came the material, which was cDNA or gDNA.

The length of the CDR3 is 15 residues. Per the germline V gene, CDR1 is ENHRY and CDR2 is SYGVKD. V was clipped by 2 bases and J by 5 bases; unmatched bases: 6. Sequencing used immunoSEQ multiplex PCR; TCRdb keeps in-frame clones, though not all of them. This table holds hundreds of thousands of clones, 80% to 90% found once. The sequenced sample consisted of PBMCs or T cells enriched from blood (not recorded which). The origin of this receptor is a woman between 50 and 59 years old who had been exposed to COVID-19. This sequence joins TRBV10-3 and TRBJ2-4; 7 nucleotides match TRBD1. The CDR3 nucleotides are TGTGCCATCAGTGAGGAACAGGGGCCTCAAAACATTCAGTACTTC. It encodes CAISEEQGPQNIQYF.